These 8 T cell receptor beta chains originate from one sample sequenced in a study of blood T cell repertoires in COVID-19. Libraries were prepared by immunoSEQ multiplex PCR; TCRdb keeps only in-frame clonotypes and omits some of them. The table records 40,000 to 50,000 clones, about 81% of them present only once. Source material: peripheral blood. The receptors were sampled from a middle-aged man with active or convalescent COVID-19.

The genes are TRBV30 and TRBJ1-1; D is possibly TRBD1 (5 bases). There are 14 residues in the CDR3. V was pared by 3 bases and J by 4 bases, with 15 bases between. The germline gives CDR1 GTSNPN, CDR2 SVGIG (reference sequence). In nucleotides, the CDR3 is TGTGCCTGGAGCGTTACAGGTTACGGCACTGAAGCTTTCTTT. Protein product: CAWSVTGYGTEAFF.

This chain links TRBV3-1 (or the pseudogene TRBV3-2) with TRBJ2-5; TRBD2 aligns across 12 bases. The CDR3 spans 19 residues. Germline CDR1 reads LGHDT; CDR2 reads YNNKEL (reference sequence). The V gene end was trimmed by 0 bases and the J gene end by 0 bases; junction bases not matched to a gene: 8. CDR3 loop: CASSQDRLAGGKYQETQYF. The CDR3 DNA reads as TGTGCCAGCAGCCAAGATCGCCTAGCGGGGGGGAAATACCAAGAGACCCAGTACTTC.

The CDR3 DNA reads as TGTGCCAGCAGCCCGACTAGCGGGGTAGGCGATGAGCAGTTCTTC. Its translation: CASSPTSGVGDEQFF. V and J are TRBV13 and TRBJ2-1, with 11 bases lining up with TRBD2. This CDR3 is built from 15 residues. Germline V gene sequence: CDR1 PRHDT, CDR2 FYEKMQ (reference sequence). J lost 8 bases, V lost 5 bases, and 8 bases had no gene match. The full variable domain, with the rest looked up from reference TRBV13 and TRBJ2-1, is AAGVIQSPRHLIKEKRETATLKCYPIPRHDTVYWYQQGPGQDPQFLISFYEKMQSDKGSIPDRFSAQQFSDYHSELNMSSLELGDSALYFCASSPTSGVGDEQFFGPGTRLTVL.

In this sample, this clone turned up a few times. The V gene is TRBV7-8, the J gene TRBJ2-5; maybe TRBD1 (6 bases). Germline CDR1 is SGHVS and CDR2 is FQNEAQ. V lost 2 bases and J 5 bases, leaving 6 bases between the germline ends. The CDR3 consists of 12 residues. As DNA, the CDR3 is TGTGCCAGCAGCTTAAGGGGGGAGACCCAGTACTTC. This sequence encodes CASSLRGETQYF.

The V gene is TRBV7-9, the J gene TRBJ1-2; a weak D match, TRBD1 (5 bases). V was pared by 6 bases and J by 5 bases, with 19 bases between. The CDR3 consists of 15 residues. CDR1 is SEHNR, CDR2 FQNEAQ, per germline (reference sequence). The CDR3 DNA reads as TGTGCCAGCAGTCTCAACGGGGGTGGGACGTATGGCTACACCTTC. Translated: CASSLNGGGTYGYTF.

This sequence joins TRBV2 and TRBJ2-2, with D possibly being TRBD1 (5 bases). In germline, CDR1 is SNHLY, CDR2 FYNNEI. The V gene lost 7 bases and the J gene lost 5 bases, with 5 bases spanning the gap. CDR3 size: 11 residues. The CDR3 DNA is TGTGCCAGCAAGGGGACCGGGGAGCTGTTTTTT. Its protein product is CASKGTGELFF.

This clone occurred once. The J gene is TRBJ2-3, the V gene TRBV4-1, with no clear D. Deletions cut 1 base from V and 3 bases from J, with 14 bases between. This CDR3 has 16 residues. Germline V gives CDR1 MGHRA, CDR2 YSYEKL. CDR3 DNA: TGCGCCAGCAGCCAAGTGTTTCCAGCGCCAACAGATACGCAGTATTTT. It yields the protein CASSQVFPAPTDTQYF.

The chain uses TRBV14 and TRBJ1-4, with D perhaps matching TRBD1 (5 bases). Trimming left V 4 bases short and J 3 bases short, with 15 bases between. Germline-derived CDR1 and CDR2 are SGHDN and FVKESK. CDR3 length: 16 amino acids. CDR3 nucleotides: TGTGCCAGCAGCCTAAGAGCCGGGACTTCTAATGAAAAACTGTTTTTT. Translation gives CASSLRAGTSNEKLFF.